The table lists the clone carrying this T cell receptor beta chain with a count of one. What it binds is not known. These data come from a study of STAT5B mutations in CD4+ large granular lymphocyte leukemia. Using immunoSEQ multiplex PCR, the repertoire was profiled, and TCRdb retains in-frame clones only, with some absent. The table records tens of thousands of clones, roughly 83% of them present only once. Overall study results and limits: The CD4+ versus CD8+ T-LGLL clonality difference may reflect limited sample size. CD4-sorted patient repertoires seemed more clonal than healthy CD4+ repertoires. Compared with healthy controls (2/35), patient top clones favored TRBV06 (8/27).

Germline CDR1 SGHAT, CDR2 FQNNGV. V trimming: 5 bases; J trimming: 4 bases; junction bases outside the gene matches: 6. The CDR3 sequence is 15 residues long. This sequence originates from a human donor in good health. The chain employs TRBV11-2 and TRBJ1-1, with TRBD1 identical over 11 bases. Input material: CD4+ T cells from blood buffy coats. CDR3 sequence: CASSPGQGATTEAFF. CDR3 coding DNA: TGTGCCAGCAGCCCAGGACAGGGGGCGACCACTGAAGCTTTCTTT.